This TCR beta chain is drawn from a study of control samples from healthy donors and cancer patients (dated by TCRdb to the early 2020s). Concerning this clone itself: What this receptor recognizes is not known. The sample holds no much larger clone one base away, and base qualities are not on file.

Preparation of the library involved the immunoSEQ multiplex PCR assay. In its TCRdb copy, this immuneACCESS table keeps in-frame sequences only and misses some clones. Where compared with another copy, unresolved V genes explain less than half of these, and the others have no known cause. Recorded for this sample are tens of thousands of clones; roughly 84% of them occurred a single time. The top ten hold around 3.8% of the sample. V is pared back by 0 bases and J by 8 bases, with 7 bases lying between the germline termini. Inclusive of the bounding cysteine and phenylalanine, the CDR3 is 12 residues long. Only the CDR3 DNA stays, 36 bases, in frame from base 1. The germline V gene (reference sequence) yields GTSNPN for CDR1 and SVGIG for CDR2.

The chain joins TRBV30 to TRBJ1-4, with the D gene not clear enough to name. This sequence was found in a woman between 50 and 59 years old in good health. Sequenced sample: blood. CDR3 sequence: CAWSVTGEKLFF. The DNA sequence is given as TGTGCCTGGAGTGTAACCGGAGAAAAACTGTTTTTT.